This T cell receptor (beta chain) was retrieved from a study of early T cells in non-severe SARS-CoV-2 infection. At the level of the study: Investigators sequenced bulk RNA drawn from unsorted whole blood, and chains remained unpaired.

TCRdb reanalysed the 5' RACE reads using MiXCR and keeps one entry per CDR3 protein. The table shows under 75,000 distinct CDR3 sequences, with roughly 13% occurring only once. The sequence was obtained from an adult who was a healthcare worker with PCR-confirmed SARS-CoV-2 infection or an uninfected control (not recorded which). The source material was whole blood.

CDR3 in amino acids: CASRGGQANTEAFF. Here the CDR3 DNA reads TGTGCCAGCAGAGGTGGGCAGGCGAACACTGAAGCTTTCTTT. The rearrangement links TRBV6-1 to TRBJ1-1; no clear D. Trimming stripped 6 bases from V and 1 base from J, with 12 bases between. Germline CDR1 and CDR2: MNHNS and SASEGT. CDR3 size: 14 residues.